What follows are 29 T cell receptor beta chains derived from one specimen sequenced in a study of blood T cell repertoires in COVID-19. Clones were sequenced by immunoSEQ multiplex PCR, and TCRdb holds only the in-frame ones, with some missing. Found here are 25,000 to 40,000 clones, around 87% of them singletons; the top ten hold roughly an eighth. Sequences were obtained from peripheral blood. These receptor sequences come from a man aged 55 to 70 with active COVID-19.

This chain joins TRBV5-4 and TRBJ1-3, with 10 positions matching TRBD1. The germline V gene has CDR1 SGHNT and CDR2 YYREEE (reference sequence). V lost 4 bases and J lost 0; bases outside the gene matches: 13. The CDR3 is 19 amino acids. The CDR3 DNA sequence: TGTGCCAGCAGCCTGCGATGGGACAGGGGCTCTCACTCTGGAAACACCATATATTTT. Protein: CASSLRWDRGSHSGNTIYF. The entire variable domain, with the rest obtained from reference TRBV5-4 and TRBJ1-3, is as follows: ETGVTQSPTHLIKTRGQQVTLRCSSQSGHNTVSWYQQALGQGPQFIFQYYREEENGRGNFPPRFSGLQFPNYSSELNVNALELDDSALYLCASSLRWDRGSHSGNTIYFGEGSWLTVV.

The chain recombines TRBV7-2 with TRBJ1-2; TRBD1 is a possible D gene (5 bases). The V end was cut by 3 bases, the J end by 4 bases, with 18 bases between. This CDR3 is built from 16 residues. The V gene's germline CDR1 is SGHTA and CDR2 FQGNSA. The CDR3 coding sequence is TGTGCCAGCAGCTTTGATGCGGGGCCCGGCACCTATGGCTACACCTTC. Encoded protein: CASSFDAGPGTYGYTF.

This rearrangement joins TRBV11-2 to TRBJ2-3; D gene unclear. V lost 3 bases and J 5 bases, leaving 15 bases between the germline ends. The germline gives CDR1 SGHAT, CDR2 FQNNGV. The CDR3 extends over 15 amino acids. CDR3 in amino acids: CASSFLGGSGDTQYF. CDR3 in DNA: TGTGCCAGCAGCTTCCTAGGTGGTTCGGGAGATACGCAGTATTTT.

J is TRBJ1-4 and V is TRBV5-1; D might be TRBD1 (5 bases). The germline CDR1 and CDR2 sequences are SGHRS and YFSETQ. CDR3 size: 15 residues. V lost 4 bases, J lost 5 bases, and 15 bases lay in between. The chain's CDR3 is CASSPDGGGNEKLFF. The CDR3 bases are TGCGCCAGCAGCCCAGATGGGGGGGGAAATGAAAAACTGTTTTTT.

The CDR3 loop is CASSPGLESTDTQYF. The CDR3 region has the DNA TGTGCCAGCAGCCCGGGACTAGAGAGCACAGATACGCAGTATTTT. The rearrangement links TRBV6-2 or TRBV6-3 to TRBJ2-3, with TRBD2 matching 8 bases. The CDR3 has 15 amino acids. V trimming: 6 bases; J trimming: 0 bases; junction bases outside the gene matches: 5. Per the germline V gene, CDR1 is MNHEY and CDR2 is SVGEGT.

The genes are TRBV19 and TRBJ2-5, with TRBD1 matching over 8 bases. The germline CDR1 and CDR2 sequences are LNHDA and SQIVND (reference sequence). The CDR3 length is 14 residues. V lost 5 bases to trimming and J lost 5 bases; unmatched junction nucleotides: 7. The CDR3 region is CASSPPRGRETQYF. In DNA form, the CDR3 reads TGTGCCAGTAGTCCCCCCAGGGGGCGGGAGACCCAGTACTTC.

The rearrangement links TRBV9 to TRBJ2-7; D perhaps matches TRBD2 (5 bases). The CDR3 covers 14 residues. CDR1 and CDR2 (germline): SGDLS, YYNGEE. Trimming removed 0 bases from V and 6 bases from J, with 13 bases in between. The CDR3 sequence is CASSVGGFVGEQYF. In DNA, the CDR3 is TGTGCCAGCAGCGTAGGCGGGTTCGTGGGCGAGCAGTACTTC.

This clone was picked up a small number of times. CDR3 sequence reads: CASSLGYGGYSPLHF. The CDR3 coding sequence is TGTGCCAGCAGCTTAGGTTACGGGGGGTATTCACCCCTCCACTTT. This sequence joins TRBV13 and TRBJ1-6; the D gene is possibly TRBD1 (5 bases). The CDR3 is 15 residues long. Between the trimmed V and J ends, which lost 0 bases and 8 bases, there was a span of 11 bases. Germline V gives CDR1 PRHDT, CDR2 FYEKMQ (reference sequence). The whole variable domain, filled in from reference TRBV13 and TRBJ1-6, reads AAGVIQSPRHLIKEKRETATLKCYPIPRHDTVYWYQQGPGQDPQFLISFYEKMQSDKGSIPDRFSAQQFSDYHSELNMSSLELGDSALYFCASSLGYGGYSPLHFGNGTRLTVT.

This clone was detected only once. In DNA, the CDR3 is TGTGCCATCAGTGAGCCACAGGGTAGGGAGCAGTTCTTC. Its translation: CAISEPQGREQFF. The V gene is TRBV10-3, the J gene TRBJ2-1; D is possibly TRBD1 (6 bases). Germline V gene data show CDR1 as ENHRY and CDR2 as SYGVKD. The CDR3 length is 13 residues. The germline V and J ends were trimmed by 2 bases and 10 bases, with 12 bases remaining between them.

The rearrangement uses TRBV6-2 or TRBV6-3 and TRBJ1-5; 7 positions agree with TRBD1. Germline V gene sequence: CDR1 MNHEY, CDR2 SVGEGT. The CDR3 loop spans 15 amino acids. The V segment lost 6 bases and the J segment 2 bases; nucleotides outside the gene matches: 7. The CDR3 reads CASSLTGVGNQPQHF. DNA for the CDR3: TGTGCCAGCAGCCTCACAGGGGTTGGCAATCAGCCCCAGCATTTT.

The chain has TRBV10-3 and TRBJ1-2, with 10 bases that match TRBD1. The CDR3 has 16 residues. Germline CDR1 is ENHRY and CDR2 is SYGVKD. Trimming cost V 5 bases and J 7 bases; bases outside gene matches: 13. CDR3: CAISKPTGTGAGGYTF. The DNA for the CDR3 is TGTGCCATCAGTAAACCGACCGGGACAGGGGCGGGTGGCTACACCTTC.

The chain has TRBV7-3 and TRBJ2-2, with a tentative D call TRBD1 (6 bases). The CDR3 has 15 amino acids. Between the trimmed V and J ends, which lost 5 bases and 1 base, there was a span of 11 bases. CDR1 is SGHTA, CDR2 FQGTGA, per germline. CDR3 sequence reads: CASSPRGGNTGELFF. Here the CDR3 DNA reads TGTGCCAGCAGCCCTCGAGGGGGGAACACCGGGGAGCTGTTTTTT.

By its share, this clone is medium-sized. The chain employs TRBV19 and TRBJ2-7, with D possibly TRBD1 on 5 matching bases. Germline assignment: CDR1 LNHDA and CDR2 SQIVND (reference sequence). V was trimmed by 4 bases and J by 2 bases, leaving 18 bases between them. This CDR3 spans 16 amino acids. The chain's CDR3 is CASSTLTQGPAYEQYF. In DNA form, the CDR3 reads TGTGCCAGTAGTACCCTGACGCAGGGTCCGGCCTACGAGCAGTACTTC.

The chain couples TRBV5-4 to TRBJ2-3; D is possibly TRBD2 (5 bases). The CDR3 sequence is 15 residues long. In germline, CDR1 is SGHNT, CDR2 YYREEE (reference sequence). Trimming removed 0 bases at V and 3 bases at J, with 11 bases between. The chain's CDR3 is CASSLGERLTDTQYF. CDR3 nucleotide sequence: TGTGCCAGCAGCTTGGGGGAGCGGTTGACAGATACGCAGTATTTT.

J is TRBJ2-7 and V is TRBV5-6; D may be TRBD1 (6 bases). The V gene's germline CDR1 is SGHDT and CDR2 YYEEEE. Between the trimmed V and J ends, which lost 4 bases and 3 bases, there was a span of 17 bases. This CDR3 comprises 15 residues. CDR3 protein: CASSVRQVTHYEQYF. The CDR3 nucleotides read TGTGCCAGCAGCGTTAGACAGGTTACCCACTACGAGCAGTACTTC.

V usage is TRBV19 and J usage is TRBJ2-6, with 8 bases lining up with TRBD1. Germline CDR1 is LNHDA and CDR2 is SQIVND (reference sequence). V dropped 6 bases and J dropped 12; count of bases not matched to a gene: 10. This CDR3 has 14 amino acids. Here the CDR3 DNA reads TGTGCCAGTAGGGGGGACCGGGACAGGAGCGTCCTGACTTTC. Amino acid sequence: CASRGDRDRSVLTF.

In this sample, this clone turned up once. The gene calls are TRBV3-1 (or the pseudogene TRBV3-2) and TRBJ2-2; perhaps TRBD1 as D (5 bases). Trimming left V 0 bases short and J 6 bases short, with 14 bases between. Per germline, CDR1 LGHDT and CDR2 YNNKEL (reference sequence). The CDR3 covers 16 residues. CDR3 bases: TGTGCCAGCAGCCAAGAGGTCACAGGTCGCGCCGGGGAGCTGTTTTTT. Translated: CASSQEVTGRAGELFF.

The chain is built from TRBV6-2 or TRBV6-3 and TRBJ2-3; D might be TRBD1 (5 bases). Germline V CDR1 and CDR2: MNHEY, SVGEGT. The V end lost 6 bases, the J end lost 4 bases, and 14 bases lay between the germline ends. The CDR3 length is 14 residues. CDR3 DNA: TGTGCCAGCAGCTCCGTAGGGGTCGCAGATACGCAGTATTTT. Protein sequence: CASSSVGVADTQYF.

V is TRBV27 and J is TRBJ1-2; 8 nucleotides agree with TRBD1. This CDR3 contains 14 residues. The germline CDR1 and CDR2 sequences are MNHEY and SMNVEV (reference sequence). With V trimmed by 6 bases and J by 5 bases, 8 bases remained unmatched. The CDR3: CASRPTGEYYGYTF. In DNA, the CDR3 is TGTGCCAGCAGACCGACAGGGGAATATTATGGCTACACCTTC.

This clone came up once. CDR3 loop: CASSVMRAGVDTQYF. In DNA form, the CDR3 reads TGTGCCAGCAGCGTAATGAGAGCGGGAGTGGATACGCAGTATTTT. The rearrangement uses TRBV9 and TRBJ2-3, with 8 bases identical to TRBD2. The germline V gene has CDR1 SGDLS and CDR2 YYNGEE. This CDR3 has 15 amino acids. The trim removed 1 base at V and 6 bases at J, leaving 7 bases unmatched.

The CDR3 DNA is TGTGCCAGCAGCGGGCGGCGACTAGCGGGCACCGGGGAGCTGTTTTTT. It encodes CASSGRRLAGTGELFF. The chain has TRBV7-2 and TRBJ2-2; 10 bases align to TRBD2. J lost 4 bases, V lost 5 bases, and 7 bases had no gene match. The CDR3 extends over 16 amino acids. Germline-derived CDR1 and CDR2 are SGHTA and FQGNSA. The full variable domain, in which reference TRBV7-2 and TRBJ2-2 provide the parts outside the CDR3, is GAGVSQSPSNKVTEKGKDVELRCDPISGHTALYWYRQSLGQGLEFLIYFQGNSAPDKSGLPSDRFSAERTGGSVSTLTIQRTQQEDSAVYLCASSGRRLAGTGELFFGEGSRLTVL.

The chain couples TRBV28 to TRBJ2-5; 7 bases match TRBD2. There are 13 residues in the CDR3. Germline CDR1 reads MDHEN; CDR2 reads SYDVKM. Germline trimming cut 2 bases from V and 5 bases from J; bases unmatched to any gene: 2. CDR3 DNA sequence: TGTGCCAGCAGTTTAATGGGGGGGGAGACCCAGTACTTC. Translated, it gives CASSLMGGETQYF. The full variable domain, rest sourced from reference TRBV28 and TRBJ2-5, is DVKVTQSSRYLVKRTGEKVFLECVQDMDHENMFWYRQDPGLGLRLIYFSYDVKMKEKGDIPEGYSVSREKKERFSLILESASTNQTSMYLCASSLMGGETQYFGPGTRLLVL.

V usage is TRBV6-5 and J usage is TRBJ2-7; TRBD2 agrees at 7 bases. The V and J ends lost 7 bases and 3 bases, in that order; junction bases with no gene match: 9. Per germline, CDR1 MNHEY and CDR2 SVGAGI. This CDR3 has 14 amino acids. CDR3 protein: CASKGPGDYYEQYF. The CDR3 DNA sequence: TGTGCCAGCAAGGGTCCGGGGGACTACTACGAGCAGTACTTC.

V is TRBV3-1 (or the pseudogene TRBV3-2) and J is TRBJ2-5, with 9 bases fitting TRBD1. J lost 5 bases, V lost 7 bases, and 11 bases had no gene match. CDR1 is LGHDT and CDR2 is YNNKEL in the germline V gene (reference sequence). The CDR3 extends over 15 amino acids. In DNA, the CDR3 is TGTGCCAGCACCTCCGGGACAGGGTGGTCGGAGACCCAGTACTTC. Encoded protein: CASTSGTGWSETQYF.

The rearrangement links TRBV11-2 to TRBJ2-7; D might be TRBD2 (6 bases). The V end lost 4 bases, the J end lost 2 bases, and 21 bases lay between the germline ends. Germline V CDR1 and CDR2: SGHAT, FQNNGV. The CDR3 has 17 residues. DNA of the CDR3: TGTGCCAGCAGCTCCCAATTTGGCGGGGCGCTAACCTACGAGCAGTACTTC. It specifies CASSSQFGGALTYEQYF. The full variable domain, in which reference TRBV11-2 and TRBJ2-7 provide the parts outside the CDR3, is EAGVAQSPRYKIIEKRQSVAFWCNPISGHATLYWYQQILGQGPKLLIQFQNNGVVDDSQLPKDRFSAERLKGVDSTLKIQPAKLEDSAVYLCASSSQFGGALTYEQYFGPGTRLTVT.

The chain combines TRBV11-2 with TRBJ2-3, with a weak D call TRBD2 (6 bases). The CDR3 contains 16 residues. The V end lost 1 base, the J end lost 4 bases, and 15 bases lay between the germline ends. CDR1 is SGHAT, CDR2 FQNNGV, per germline. CDR3 amino acids: CASSLGGLLGPDTQYF. For the CDR3, the DNA is TGTGCCAGCAGCTTAGGGGGACTCCTTGGGCCAGATACGCAGTATTTT.

The V gene is TRBV7-8, the J gene TRBJ2-1; tentative D call: TRBD2 (5 bases). Germline V gene data show CDR1 as SGHVS and CDR2 as FQNEAQ. The CDR3 spans 15 residues. V was pared by 5 bases and J by 5 bases, with 16 bases between. The CDR3 sequence is CASSPDLGRNNEQFF. The CDR3 coding sequence is TGTGCCAGCAGCCCAGACTTGGGGAGAAACAATGAGCAGTTCTTC.

The gene calls are TRBV3-1 (or the pseudogene TRBV3-2) and TRBJ2-1; TRBD2 agrees at 12 bases. Germline CDR1 LGHDT, CDR2 YNNKEL (reference sequence). The V and J ends lost 6 bases and 6 bases, in that order; junction bases with no gene match: 6. This CDR3 comprises 15 residues. The CDR3 loop reads CASRPSSGGANEQFF. The CDR3 DNA follows: TGTGCCAGCAGGCCTTCTAGCGGGGGGGCCAATGAGCAGTTCTTC.

The chain employs TRBV9 and TRBJ2-2, with 10 nucleotides matching TRBD1. Trimming at V came to 2 bases and at J to 5 bases, leaving 3 bases not matched to a gene. Germline values: CDR1 SGDLS, CDR2 YYNGEE. This CDR3 is built from 15 residues. The CDR3: CASSVEGQGTGELFF. CDR3 nucleotides: TGTGCCAGCAGCGTCGAGGGACAGGGGACCGGGGAGCTGTTTTTT.